What follows describes a single TCR beta chain. Its specific antigen is unknown. Nothing much larger sits one base from this clone, and base qualities are not available. From the germline V gene, CDR1 is SGHDT and CDR2 is YYEEEE. The V end loses 0 bases and the J end loses 6 bases, and a stretch of 13 bases separates them. The CDR3 runs 15 residues from the cysteine to the phenylalanine. Kept here is only the CDR3 DNA, which spans 45 bases and is read in frame from base 1. The cohort was made up of 500 to 850 healthy bone marrow donors. At the time of sampling, every cohort member was nominally healthy, though immune exposures that went unrecorded were likely present. The donor tested CMV seronegative, placing the donor among the roughly 350 seronegative members of the cohort. A peripheral blood sample was provided by each donor, and peripheral blood mononuclear cells were used for TCR beta sequencing. Genomic DNA was extracted from the blood cell samples with the Qiagen DNeasy Blood Extraction Kit.

This entry comes from a study of cytomegalovirus exposure and HLA in healthy donors (dated by TCRdb to 2016 to 2017). General notes on the study: An earlier analysis of 587 of the donors reported 250 to 300 Gb of sequence data and 95 million to 140 million unique TCR beta sequences obtained from around 180 million T cells. Among the roughly 400 genotyped donors, roughly 80% belonged to the genetic ancestry cluster associated with self-reported Caucasian donors. A separate validation cohort of 100 to 150 different subjects was used in addition to the roughly 640-subject first cohort. In the later analysis, no new phenotypic data were used to find candidate immune exposures; instead, reliance was placed on TCR beta sequences and their occurrence across donors. In an earlier analysis of more than 550 of the donors, high-throughput TCR beta sequencing was used to judge whether each TCR beta V gene segment behaved as functional or pseudogenic. Every discovery cohort repertoire had been produced on one sequencing platform. The study aimed to test whether cataloging public T cell receptors could reveal signatures of past pathogen exposure. Donor age, sex, ethnicity and CMV serostatus were compiled alongside the repertoire data. Roughly 320 gigabases of sequencing data and around 85 million unique TCR sequences made up an early release that covered several hundred HLA-typed donors. Genome-wide SNP genotypes for about 60% of the 666 donors were used in a later genetic analysis, which treated that subset as a discovery cohort. Typing coverage differed by locus: A, B, C, DRB1 and DQB1 were typed in roughly 620-630 donors, DQA1 in 522, DPA1 in approximately 600, and DPB1 in 400 to 480. Several DR-DQ haplotypes were handled as single units for association and clustering, since linkage in the cohort was strong. The study combined high-throughput TCR immunosequencing, statistical association of individual TCRs with disease status, and machine learning to predict cytomegalovirus infection status. The study used immunosequencing to profile the T cell repertoires of several hundred subjects and linked those repertoires to cytomegalovirus serostatus. To study patterns of TCR occurrence, a later analysis re-analyzed previously published TCR beta repertoires from 600 to 750 donors and added high-resolution HLA genotyping. HLA typing included class I and class II loci at four-digit resolution. Across 300 to 500 genotyped donors of the cohort, an average of roughly 250,000 unique TCR beta nucleotide sequences per donor were sequenced, and around 19% of those sequences were non-productive.

The receptor library was made with the immunoSEQ multiplex PCR assay. The multiplex PCR relied on a mix of 60 forward primers for TCR Vbeta segments and 13 reverse primers for TCR Jbeta segments. The CDR3 region of rearranged TCR beta genes was amplified from genomic DNA by a multiplex PCR assay. Amplified TCR beta libraries were sequenced as 87-base-pair reads on the Illumina HiSeq System. As for the original processing: In a later analysis, tens of millions of unique TCR beta chains were counted across the approximately 620 repertoires, and roughly 10 million of these chains were shared by at least two donors. A nearest-neighbor algorithm error-corrected the raw reads and collapsed the reads into unique sequences, merging closely related sequences to remove PCR and sequencing errors. V, D and J gene segments were assigned by aligning CDR3 sequences to IMGT reference sequences. For a sequence to be retained, at least a six-nucleotide match to both a V gene segment and a J gene segment was required. Rearrangements were classified as productive when the CDR3 lacked stop codons and remained in frame with V and J, and all other rearrangements were classified as non-productive. Following IMGT convention, CDR3 was defined as the stretch from the second conserved V-encoded cysteine up to the conserved J-encoded phenylalanine. The earlier analysis of 500 to 750 of the donors excluded any sequence lacking an unambiguous match to a single V gene segment. In an earlier analysis of 587 of the donors, V segments were called functional above 56.7% productive rearrangements and were called segregating when the between-donor standard deviation exceeded 5%. A statistical classification framework was built to diagnose cytomegalovirus status from the catalog of TCR beta chain sequences. V and J gene assignment, in a later analysis, came from comparing TCR nucleotide sequences with IMGT/GENE-DB human TR gene sequences. A later analysis assigned CDR3 sequences and most-parsimonious VDJ recombination scenarios with the TCRdist pipeline. A later analysis defined each TCR beta chain by its CDR3 amino acid sequence plus V-gene family, and excluded reads lacking a unique V-gene family. A later analysis removed nearly 600 highly shared, low-generation-probability nucleotide sequences to deal with suspected cross-contamination and a sequencing artifact. In a later analysis, a clonal expansion index for each public chain was calculated from normalized within-repertoire ranks of inferred template counts. In a later analysis, generation probabilities were computed with a VDJ recombination model fitted to out-of-frame rearrangements, and the resulting probabilities were checked against IGoR. In a later analysis, TCR-TCR, TCR-HLA and TCR-CMV co-occurrence was scored with hypergeometric tests, and a repertoire-size bias correction was applied to TCR pairs. False discovery rates were estimated in a later analysis by permuting HLA or CMV assignments 20 times. In a later analysis, co-occurring TCRs were grouped using DBSCAN, with TCRdist sequence similarity added in when clustering inside HLA-allele-positive subsets. For co-occurrence clustering, repertoires with fewer than 30,000 or more than 120,000 public chains were excluded, along with five repertoires with anomalous nucleotide sharing. TCRdb re-hosts the immuneACCESS table, in-frame sequences only. Its copies lack some clones; in the studies checked, an unresolved V gene accounts for under half of them, and the cause for the rest is not known. The V and J calls and the clone size are those of that table, but D and trimming were determined from the DNA. In this sample the table shows 150,000 to 200,000 clones, around 75% of which occur a single time. The ten largest make up around 3% of the sample.

The study at large found these results: Only TCR beta chains were sequenced in this cohort, and the absence of alpha or paired-chain data limited detectable features. According to a later analysis, TCR association rates differed among HLA loci, with DRB1 alleles showing the most associated TCRs and HLA-C alleles showing the fewest. According to a later analysis, most CMV-associated TCR beta chains appeared to be HLA-restricted, and the HLA associations seemed to be driven largely by CMV exposure. While some public TCRs were present in many individuals, most TCR sequences turned up only very rarely across donors. V-gene and J-gene trimming of TCR beta chains was associated with a missense DCLRE1C variant in a later genetic analysis, and the association was replicated in an independent cohort. A total of 164 TCR beta chains were listed by the study as associated with cytomegalovirus. The classifier was reported to diagnose cytomegalovirus status with high specificity and sensitivity in both the original and validation cohorts. In an earlier analysis of more than 450 of the donors, most TCR beta V segments were observed in productive rearrangements about 87% or about 30% of the time, broadly matching IMGT annotations. A later analysis reported that several top co-occurrence clusters appeared linked to parvovirus B19, influenza, CMV and Epstein-Barr virus. The only immune exposure information available for the cohort was CMV serostatus. The sequencing pipeline was judged likely to have produced a cluster of highly shared sequence variants as a technical artifact. Sequencing depth was assumed to be roughly uniform across donors in the presence/absence analyses, though that assumption may not hold. Assigning TCR associations to individual alleles was difficult when HLA alleles, especially DR and DQ, strongly co-occurred. A later genetic analysis reported fewer N-insertions in productive TCRs among donors in an Asian-associated ancestry cluster than the roughly 640-donor mean. Correlated functional status among segregating V segments might be attributable to linkage disequilibrium, but an unknown experimental factor could not be ruled out. A later analysis associated 16,951 TCR beta sequences with specific HLA alleles at a false discovery rate of 0.05. A further reported finding was that TCR beta sequences accurately predicted the HLA-A and HLA-B alleles for most subjects in the first cohort. Some IMGT-functional V segments, including TRBV6-2 and TRBV6-3, could not be distinguished by the 87-base-pair reads and were therefore excluded. Three of the identified cytomegalovirus-associated TCR beta chains were confirmed in vitro to be specific for cytomegalovirus antigens. The authors suggested that the approach could potentially be generalized to other disease states and immunological phenotypes. Approximately 18 rarely observed V segments, including chromosome 9 orphons, were excluded from the earlier analysis of just under 600 of the donors because counts were too low. Compared with equally common non-associated chains, HLA-associated TCR beta chains in a later analysis were more clonally expanded and had lower generation probabilities. Because HLA typing was unavailable for some donors at each locus, only the typed subset was used in association tests.

This clonotype originated in a male donor in good health and CMV-seronegative. The source material was PBMCs. In this chain, TRBV5-6 is recombined with TRBJ2-1; TRBD1 is perhaps the D gene, given 5 matching bases. In nucleotide form, the sequence is TGTGCCAGCAGCTTGGATCCAGGGTCTATCAATGAGCAGTTCTTC. Its coded protein is CASSLDPGSINEQFF.